Shown below are 27 T cell receptor beta chains from a single sample sequenced in a study of blood T cell repertoires in COVID-19. Some clones are missing from TCRdb's copy, which holds only in-frame ones; the method was immunoSEQ multiplex PCR. The sample has fewer than 150,000 clones; about 91% are singletons. Sequences were obtained from peripheral blood. The receptors derive from a woman aged 45-60 years with active or convalescent COVID-19.

V usage is TRBV29-1 and J usage is TRBJ1-2; D remains unclear. V was trimmed by 0 bases and J by 1 base, leaving 3 bases between them. Germline CDR1 reads SQVTM; CDR2 reads ANQGSEA. The CDR3 is 12 residues long. CDR3: CSVEDSNYGYTF. The CDR3 coding sequence is TGCAGCGTTGAAGACAGTAACTATGGCTACACCTTC.

V and J are TRBV19 and TRBJ1-4; no reliable D call. The V end lost 6 bases, the J end lost 8 bases, and 10 bases lay between the germline ends. Germline V gene data show CDR1 as LNHDA and CDR2 as SQIVND (reference sequence). This CDR3 comprises 12 residues. The CDR3 sequence: CASREEGEKLFF. The CDR3 bases are TGTGCCAGTAGGGAAGAGGGCGAAAAACTGTTTTTT.

The chain links TRBV5-1 to TRBJ1-1; TRBD1 matches 7 bases. Trimming at V came to 5 bases and at J to 5 bases, leaving 12 bases not matched to a gene. The CDR3 runs 15 residues. Germline V gene data show CDR1 as SGHRS and CDR2 as YFSETQ. The CDR3 DNA follows: TGCGCCAGCAGTCGGGGGACAGCCACGTTGACTGAAGCTTTCTTT. This codes for CASSRGTATLTEAFF.

The V gene is TRBV15, the J gene TRBJ2-5; 7 bases fit TRBD1. This CDR3 contains 17 residues. V lost 0 bases to trimming and J lost 2 bases; unmatched junction nucleotides: 9. Germline CDR1 reads LNHNV; CDR2 reads YYDKDF (reference sequence). For the CDR3, the DNA is TGTGCCACCAGCAGAGATCGGGTGGCAGGGGGACAAGAGACCCAGTACTTC. Amino acids: CATSRDRVAGGQETQYF. The complete variable domain, with remaining parts taken from reference TRBV15 and TRBJ2-5, reads DAMVIQNPRYQVTQFGKPVTLSCSQTLNHNVMYWYQQKSSQAPKLLFHYYDKDFNNEADTPDNFQSRRPNTSFCFLDIRSPGLGDTAMYLCATSRDRVAGGQETQYFGPGTRLLVL.

V usage is TRBV28 and J usage is TRBJ2-2; 11 bases are shared with TRBD2. The CDR3 runs to 21 residues. J lost 3 bases, V lost 2 bases, and 17 bases had no gene match. Germline lookup yields CDR1 MDHEN and CDR2 SYDVKM. This CDR3 is CASSLVIRKLAGDSYTGELFF. CDR3 nucleotides: TGTGCCAGCAGTTTAGTAATAAGGAAACTAGCGGGAGACTCGTACACCGGGGAGCTGTTTTTT. Supplemented by reference TRBV28 and TRBJ2-2, the full variable domain reads DVKVTQSSRYLVKRTGEKVFLECVQDMDHENMFWYRQDPGLGLRLIYFSYDVKMKEKGDIPEGYSVSREKKERFSLILESASTNQTSMYLCASSLVIRKLAGDSYTGELFFGEGSRLTVL.

The chain links TRBV7-6 to TRBJ1-4, with TRBD1 identical over 8 bases. The CDR3 loop spans 16 amino acids. V shed 4 bases and J 8 bases; nucleotides not matched to a gene: 12. The germline gives CDR1 SGHVS, CDR2 FNYEAQ. The CDR3 DNA follows: TGTGCCAGCAGCTCACAACCGGGACAGGCCGGGGAAAAACTGTTTTTT. As protein: CASSSQPGQAGEKLFF. Supplemented by reference TRBV7-6 and TRBJ1-4, the full variable domain reads GAGVSQSPRYKVTKRGQDVALRCDPISGHVSLYWYRQALGQGPEFLTYFNYEAQQDKSGLPNDRFSAERPEGSISTLTIQRTEQRDSAMYRCASSSQPGQAGEKLFFGSGTQLSVL.

The V call is TRBV21-1, the J call TRBJ2-5; the table's D call, TRBD1, was not checked against the DNA. TRBV21-1 is a pseudogene. This CDR3 is 15 amino acids long. Here the CDR3 reads CASSTRQDSQETQYF. The CDR3 nucleotides read TGTGCCAGCAGCACTCGGCAGGACAGCCAAGAGACCCAGTACTTC.

The chain employs TRBV29-1 and TRBJ2-7; TRBD1 matches at 10 bases. V shed 4 bases, J shed 3 bases, and the junction held 21 bases outside the gene matches. CDR1 is SQVTM and CDR2 is ANQGSEA in the germline V gene. The CDR3 contains 19 residues. This CDR3 reads CSVVGVGDRGAISGYEQYF. The CDR3 DNA follows: TGCAGCGTTGTGGGGGTCGGGGACAGGGGCGCGATATCTGGCTACGAGCAGTACTTC.

This clone was observed once. This rearrangement joins TRBV18 to TRBJ1-2, with 9 bases fitting TRBD1. The CDR3 covers 16 residues. V was clipped by 0 bases and J by 4 bases; unmatched bases: 6. Germline CDR1 is KGHSH and CDR2 is LQKENI. In DNA, the CDR3 is TGTGCCAGCTCACCACCGGTACAGGGGGCTGGCTATGGCTACACCTTC. Translating gives CASSPPVQGAGYGYTF.

This sequence joins TRBV4-3 and TRBJ2-3; 15 nucleotides agree with TRBD2. The ends lost 5 bases at V and 4 bases at J; junction bases unmatched: 4. Germline CDR1 and CDR2: LGHNA and YSLEER. The CDR3 has 16 amino acids. CDR3 in DNA: TGCGCCAGCAGCACTGGGACTAGCGGGAGGTCAGATACGCAGTATTTT. Translated, it gives CASSTGTSGRSDTQYF.

V and J are TRBV4-3 and TRBJ1-4; the D gene is possibly TRBD1 (5 bases). The V gene's germline CDR1 is LGHNA and CDR2 YSLEER. The CDR3 length is 16 residues. Trimming cost V 1 base and J 2 bases, with 11 bases left between them. CDR3 DNA: TGCGCCAGCAGCCAAGGCATGGGACTGACTAATGAAAAACTGTTTTTT. Its protein product is CASSQGMGLTNEKLFF.

The chain has TRBV9 and TRBJ2-1; TRBD2 aligns across 7 bases. Trimming cost V 3 bases and J 2 bases; bases outside gene matches: 11. Germline V gene data show CDR1 as SGDLS and CDR2 as YYNGEE. The CDR3 is 17 residues long. CDR3 amino acids: CASSARRVAGTYNEQFF. CDR3 coding DNA: TGTGCCAGCAGCGCTCGACGGGTAGCGGGCACCTACAATGAGCAGTTCTTC. The full variable domain, with the rest looked up from reference TRBV9 and TRBJ2-1, is DSGVTQTPKHLITATGQRVTLRCSPRSGDLSVYWYQQSLDQGLQFLIQYYNGEERAKGNILERFSAQQFPDLHSELNLSSLELGDSALYFCASSARRVAGTYNEQFFGPGTRLTVL.

This clone was detected only once. V is TRBV5-1 and J is TRBJ2-7; 12 bases fit TRBD2. The V and J ends lost 0 bases and 7 bases, in that order; junction bases with no gene match: 5. This CDR3 region has 15 residues. Germline CDR1 reads SGHRS; CDR2 reads YFSETQ. The CDR3 sequence is CASSLVASGRGEQYF. For the CDR3, the DNA is TGCGCCAGCAGCTTGGTAGCTAGCGGGAGGGGGGAGCAGTACTTC.

The genes are TRBV4-2 and TRBJ1-2, with TRBD1 matching over 8 bases. This CDR3 spans 15 amino acids. In germline, CDR1 is LGHNA, CDR2 YNFKEQ. Germline trimming cut 0 bases from V and 4 bases from J; bases unmatched to any gene: 4. CDR3 in amino acids: CASSQEDRVGYGYTF. The CDR3, as DNA: TGTGCCAGCAGCCAAGAGGACAGGGTGGGCTATGGCTACACCTTC.

The chain is built from TRBV7-8 and TRBJ1-4, with 7 bases fitting TRBD1. Germline assignment: CDR1 SGHVS and CDR2 FQNEAQ. V dropped 1 base and J dropped 8; count of bases not matched to a gene: 7. The CDR3 runs to 15 residues. The CDR3 protein is CASSLGRGRSEKLFF. CDR3 coding DNA: TGTGCCAGCAGCTTAGGGAGGGGGCGAAGCGAAAAACTGTTTTTT.

The CDR3 DNA reads as TGCGCCAGCAGCCAAAGCGGGAGGTCTTCCTACGAGCAGTACTTC. This codes for CASSQSGRSSYEQYF. The chain joins TRBV4-1 to TRBJ2-7, with 9 nucleotides matching TRBD2. The germline gives CDR1 MGHRA, CDR2 YSYEKL. The CDR3 sequence is 15 residues long. Trimming at V came to 2 bases and at J to 1 base, leaving 3 bases not matched to a gene.

The chain is built from TRBV23-1 and TRBJ2-3; the match to TRBD2 covers 11 bases. Being an ORF, TRBV23-1 has a function that is uncertain. V lost 3 bases and J lost 3; bases outside the gene matches: 14. This CDR3 spans 19 amino acids. CDR3 sequence (DNA): TGCGCCAGCAGTCATCAGCAGCAAGTAGCGGGAGGGAGAACAGATACGCAGTATTTT. Translated, it gives CASSHQQQVAGGRTDTQYF.

J is TRBJ2-2 and V is TRBV12-3 or TRBV12-4; 7 nucleotides match TRBD2. This CDR3 has 11 amino acids. J was trimmed by 5 bases and V by 11 bases; bases with no gene match: 2. The CDR3 DNA follows: TGTGCCGGGGGGGGAACCGGGGAGCTGTTTTTT. It translates to CAGGGTGELFF.

The CDR3 DNA is TGTGCCAGCAGCCCCTACCTTACTAGCGAGGACGAGCAGTACTTC. Its protein product is CASSPYLTSEDEQYF. The chain uses TRBV5-6 and TRBJ2-7, with 7 bases fitting TRBD2. The V gene end was trimmed by 4 bases and the J gene end by 5 bases; junction bases not matched to a gene: 12. The CDR3 contains 15 residues. The germline V gene encodes CDR1 SGHDT and CDR2 YYEEEE.

This chain links TRBV28 with TRBJ2-1; D is undetermined. Trimming cost V 5 bases and J 0 bases, with 14 bases left between them. Germline values: CDR1 MDHEN, CDR2 SYDVKM. The CDR3 runs 16 residues. DNA of the CDR3: TGTGCCAGCAGTGTATCACAAACGTCCTCCTACAATGAGCAGTTCTTC. Translation gives CASSVSQTSSYNEQFF.

The chain has TRBV10-3 and TRBJ1-1; 7 nucleotides line up with TRBD1. V trimming: 6 bases; J trimming: 1 base; junction bases outside the gene matches: 5. Germline loops: CDR1 ENHRY, CDR2 SYGVKD. The length of the CDR3 is 14 residues. This CDR3 is CAISQQGPNTEAFF. CDR3 nucleotides: TGTGCCATCAGCCAACAGGGGCCGAACACTGAAGCTTTCTTT.

This clone turned up a few times. V usage is TRBV28 and J usage is TRBJ1-1; D might be TRBD1 (6 bases). Germline values: CDR1 MDHEN, CDR2 SYDVKM. V gave up 0 bases and J gave up 0 bases, with 8 bases separating them. The CDR3 covers 15 residues. The CDR3 DNA reads as TGTGCCAGCAGTTTATGGGGGGCCTTGAACACTGAAGCTTTCTTT. This encodes CASSLWGALNTEAFF. The full variable domain, completed using reference TRBV28 and TRBJ1-1, is DVKVTQSSRYLVKRTGEKVFLECVQDMDHENMFWYRQDPGLGLRLIYFSYDVKMKEKGDIPEGYSVSREKKERFSLILESASTNQTSMYLCASSLWGALNTEAFFGQGTRLTVV.

This clone was picked up one time. DNA of the CDR3: TGCAGCGTCTCCCCCCTAGGACATATCACTGAAGCTTTCTTT. Encoded protein: CSVSPLGHITEAFF. This rearrangement joins TRBV29-1 to TRBJ1-1; the D gene is possibly TRBD1 (5 bases). The CDR3 extends over 14 amino acids. Trimming cost V 6 bases and J 4 bases, with 18 bases left between them. Germline V lookup: CDR1 SQVTM, CDR2 ANQGSEA.

This chain links TRBV14 with TRBJ1-1; weak D call: TRBD1 (6 bases). CDR1 and CDR2 (germline): SGHDN, FVKESK. V was clipped by 9 bases and J by 5 bases, with 16 bases between them. The CDR3 totals 13 residues. This chain's CDR3 is CASGRGWGTEAFF. The CDR3 DNA reads TGTGCCAGTGGCAGGGGATGGGGTACTGAAGCTTTCTTT.

This clone is a singleton in its sample. The chain combines TRBV4-3 with TRBJ1-3, with a weak D call TRBD1 (6 bases). Trimming cost V 1 base and J 4 bases, with 14 bases left between them. Germline V CDR1 and CDR2: LGHNA, YSLEER. The CDR3 has 16 amino acids. This CDR3 reads CASSQAFGGTGNTIYF. As DNA, the CDR3 is TGCGCCAGCAGCCAAGCTTTCGGGGGGACAGGAAACACCATATATTTT.

V gene TRBV19 combines with J gene TRBJ2-7; TRBD2 matches at 7 bases. Germline V gene data show CDR1 as LNHDA and CDR2 as SQIVND (reference sequence). V was pared by 6 bases and J by 0 bases, with 2 bases of the junction left unmatched. The CDR3 extends over 13 amino acids. In nucleotides, the CDR3 is TGTGCCAGTAGGGGGAGGGGCTCCTACGAGCAGTACTTC. It specifies CASRGRGSYEQYF.

The chain combines TRBV3-1 (or the pseudogene TRBV3-2) with TRBJ2-2; D is possibly TRBD2 (6 bases). From germline, CDR1 is LGHDT and CDR2 YNNKEL (reference sequence). This CDR3 has 16 residues. Deletions cut 0 bases from V and 0 bases from J, with 8 bases between. The chain's CDR3 is CASSQDPGANTGELFF. In nucleotides, the CDR3 is TGTGCCAGCAGCCAAGATCCGGGGGCGAACACCGGGGAGCTGTTTTTT.